The rows below give T cell receptor beta chains drawn from one sample of a study of blood T cell repertoires in COVID-19. Sequencing was performed with immunoSEQ multiplex PCR; in TCRdb, only in-frame clones are kept and a portion is missing. The sample holds about 220,000 clones, roughly 80% seen once. Input material: PBMCs or T cells enriched from blood (not recorded which). These receptors all stem from a woman aged 45 to 65 who had been exposed to COVID-19. Each CDR3 is given without its conserved first and last residue.

ASSLRGVTEAF | TRBJ1-1 | TRBV27 | 11
ASSSGAGELF | TRBJ2-2 | TRBV5-1 | 10
ASSYSGGATDTQY | TRBJ2-3 | TRBV6-5 | 13
ASSFRTPHDRAYEQY | TRBJ2-7 | TRBV7-9 | 15
ASSLGGGRRIQY | TRBJ2-4 | TRBV11-2 | 12
ASSQEGQESYGYT | TRBJ1-2 | TRBV4-1 | 13
ASSFQNSGQPQH | TRBJ1-5 | TRBV7-2 | 12
ASSIGRGRNTEAF | TRBJ1-1 | TRBV19 | 13
ASSLGGGFYEQY | TRBJ2-7 | TRBV5-4 | 12
ATSAEEGAVGELF | TRBJ2-2 | TRBV24-1 | 13
ASSRTGSTDTQY | TRBJ2-3 | TRBV3-1/TRBV3-2 | 12
ASTGGALH | TRBJ1-6 | TRBV12-3/TRBV12-4 | 8
ASSRTGGSYEQY | TRBJ2-7 | TRBV6-2/TRBV6-3 | 12
ASSQGQGNTEAF | TRBJ1-1 | TRBV18 | 12
ASSQDLEAANYGYT | TRBJ1-2 | TRBV4-3 | 14
ATRGEGTQY | TRBJ2-3 | TRBV24-1 | 9
ASSSPRGQGDTEAF | TRBJ1-1 | TRBV28 | 14
AAQEQGGGYEQY | TRBJ2-7 | TRBV10-3 | 12
ASSEADREVADTQY | TRBJ2-3 | TRBV10-2 | 14
ASSILRQDSNQPQH | TRBJ1-5 | TRBV19 | 14
ASSPGTSGGAGETQY | TRBJ2-5 | TRBV7-7 | 15
ASRSGGAYTEAF | TRBJ1-1 | TRBV6-6 | 12
ASSSPTGRRTEAF | TRBJ1-1 | TRBV19 | 13
ASSLATGAYNEQF | TRBJ2-1 | TRBV7-2 | 13
ASRSEGSYGYT | TRBJ1-2 | TRBV27 | 11
ASRGLSDEQY | TRBJ2-7 | TRBV12-3/TRBV12-4 | 10
ASRDGQDSYNEQF | TRBJ2-1 | TRBV5-4 | 13
ASSPLTSRGELF | TRBJ2-2 | TRBV14 | 12
ATSDATDRAETQY | TRBJ2-5 | TRBV24-1 | 13
ASGGDRGGSYGYT | TRBJ1-2 | TRBV12-5 | 13
ASSRGIRTDTQY | TRBJ2-3 | TRBV15 | 12
ASSQDRPGGYGYT | TRBJ1-2 | TRBV4-1 | 13
ASSPAGAGTGELF | TRBJ2-2 | TRBV2 | 13
ASSLDPNKETQY | TRBJ2-5 | TRBV5-4 | 12
ASSSRLAYSSTDTQY | TRBJ2-3 | TRBV28 | 15
AWSRTGTHPGGTQY | TRBJ2-5 | TRBV30 | 14
ASSRAGVNTEAF | TRBJ1-1 | TRBV7-9 | 12
ASSTSDSWNTEAF | TRBJ1-1 | TRBV11-2 | 13
ASSPYRDTEAF | TRBJ1-1 | TRBV18 | 11
ASSPRTGSRAF | TRBJ1-1 | TRBV9 | 11
ATSDRGLGRPQH | TRBJ1-5 | TRBV24-1 | 12
ASSLGGNLLDEQY | TRBJ2-7 | TRBV7-9 | 13
ASSYRGTNEKLF | TRBJ1-4 | TRBV28 | 12
ASSLAKGQKY | TRBJ1-3 | TRBV5-6 | 10
ASSQYRGNTIY | TRBJ1-3 | TRBV6-5 | 11
SVERGIGEKLF | TRBJ1-4 | TRBV29-1 | 11
ASSLLNQPQH | TRBJ1-5 | TRBV5-6 | 10
ASSWLGGGTYGYT | TRBJ1-2 | TRBV5-4 | 13